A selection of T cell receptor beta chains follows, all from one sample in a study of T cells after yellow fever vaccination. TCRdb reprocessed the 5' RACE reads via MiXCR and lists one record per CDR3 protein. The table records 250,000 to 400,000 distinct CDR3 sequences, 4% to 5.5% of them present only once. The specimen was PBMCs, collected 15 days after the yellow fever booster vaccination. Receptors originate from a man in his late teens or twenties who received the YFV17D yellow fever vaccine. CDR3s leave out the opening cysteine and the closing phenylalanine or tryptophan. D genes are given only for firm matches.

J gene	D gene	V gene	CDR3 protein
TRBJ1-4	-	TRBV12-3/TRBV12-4	ASSGGGLSFTNEKLF
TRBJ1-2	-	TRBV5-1	ASSLDRANYGYT
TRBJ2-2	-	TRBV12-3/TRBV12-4	ASSLRRGTFNTGELF
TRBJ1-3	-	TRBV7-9	ASSSSRDNSGNTIY
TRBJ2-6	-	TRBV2	ASSPDTGANVLT
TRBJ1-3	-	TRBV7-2	ASSPQSSGSGNTIY
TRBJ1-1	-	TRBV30	AWILWGKNTEAF
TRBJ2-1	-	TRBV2	ASTVLGNEQF
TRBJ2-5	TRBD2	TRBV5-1	ASNLRGTSGEETQY
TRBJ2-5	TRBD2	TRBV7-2	AGTSGGRQETQY
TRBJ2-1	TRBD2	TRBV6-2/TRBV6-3	ATSVNSGGQSSYNEQF
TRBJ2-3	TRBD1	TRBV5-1	ASRLQTGGTDTQY
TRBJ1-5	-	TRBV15	ATSSLMGQPQH
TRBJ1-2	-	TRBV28	ASTPRGKGYT
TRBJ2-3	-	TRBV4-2	ASSQKRGLEDTQY
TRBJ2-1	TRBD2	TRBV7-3	ASSFIAGSSYNEQF
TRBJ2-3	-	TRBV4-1	ASSQGLGLRTDTQY
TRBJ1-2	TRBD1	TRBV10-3	AISQNYGTGHGYT
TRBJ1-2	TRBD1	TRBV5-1	ASRGQVQVKGGYT
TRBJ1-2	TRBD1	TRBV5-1	ASSLGRRRVGQGAEYGYT
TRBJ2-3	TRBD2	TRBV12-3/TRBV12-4	ASSFGRRGGSTDTQY
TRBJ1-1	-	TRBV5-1	ASSLYRETEAF
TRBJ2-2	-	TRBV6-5	ASSYIAYTGELF